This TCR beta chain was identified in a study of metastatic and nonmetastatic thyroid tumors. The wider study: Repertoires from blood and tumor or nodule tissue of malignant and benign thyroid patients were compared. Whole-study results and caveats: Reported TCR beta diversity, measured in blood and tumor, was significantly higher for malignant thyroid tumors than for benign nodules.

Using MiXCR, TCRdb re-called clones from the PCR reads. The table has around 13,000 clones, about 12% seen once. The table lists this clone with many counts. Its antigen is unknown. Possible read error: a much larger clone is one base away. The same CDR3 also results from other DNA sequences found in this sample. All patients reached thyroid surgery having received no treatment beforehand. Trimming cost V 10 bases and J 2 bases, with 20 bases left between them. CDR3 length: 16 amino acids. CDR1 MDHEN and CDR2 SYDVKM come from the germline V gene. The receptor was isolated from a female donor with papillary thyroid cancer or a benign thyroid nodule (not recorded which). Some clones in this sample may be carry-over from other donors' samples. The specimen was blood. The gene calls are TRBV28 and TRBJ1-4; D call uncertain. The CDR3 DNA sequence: TGTGCCATCAAAACGAGTGCTAGGGCGACTAATGAAAAACTGTTTTTT. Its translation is CAIKTSARATNEKLFF.